This T cell receptor (beta chain) was documented in a study of cytomegalovirus exposure and HLA in healthy donors. Study results and limitations: A link between a missense DCLRE1C variant and TCR beta V- and J-gene trimming emerged from a later analysis. The study flagged some 180 TCR beta chains as cytomegalovirus-associated.

A note on this clone: Antigen specificity is unknown.

PCR used 60 Vbeta primers and 13 Jbeta primers. Clones were sequenced by immunoSEQ multiplex PCR, and TCRdb holds only the in-frame ones, with some missing. Across roughly 220,000 clones, the top ten clones capture about 1.1% of the sample. This clonotype was sampled from a girl under 10 years old in good health and CMV-seropositive. The source material was PBMCs.

The CDR3 DNA sequence: TGTGCCAGCAGTGAACATGGAGGGGGCAAAGAGCAGTACTTC. This translates into CASSEHGGGKEQYF. The chain uses TRBV2 and TRBJ2-7; D may be TRBD1 (7 bases). This CDR3 is built from 14 residues. Trimming left V 2 bases short and J 7 bases short, with 15 bases between. Germline-derived CDR1 and CDR2 are SNHLY and FYNNEI.